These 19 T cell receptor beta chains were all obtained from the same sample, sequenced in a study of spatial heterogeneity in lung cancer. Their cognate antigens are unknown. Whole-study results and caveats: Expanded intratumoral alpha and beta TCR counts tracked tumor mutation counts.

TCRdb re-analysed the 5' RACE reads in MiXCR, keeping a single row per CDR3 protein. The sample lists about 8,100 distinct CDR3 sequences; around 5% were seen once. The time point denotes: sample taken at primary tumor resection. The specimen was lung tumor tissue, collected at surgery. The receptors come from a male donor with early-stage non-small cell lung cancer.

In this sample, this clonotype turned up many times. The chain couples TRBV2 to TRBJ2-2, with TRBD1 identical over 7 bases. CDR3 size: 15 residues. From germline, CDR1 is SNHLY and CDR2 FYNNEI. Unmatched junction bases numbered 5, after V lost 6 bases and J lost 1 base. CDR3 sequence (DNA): TGTGCCAGCAGGGAGACAGGGCTGAACACCGGGGAGCTGTTTTTT. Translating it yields CASRETGLNTGELFF.

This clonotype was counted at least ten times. CDR3: CASSAEGSTDTQYF. DNA for the CDR3: TGTGCCAGCAGCGCCGAGGGCAGCACAGATACGCAGTATTTT. The chain joins TRBV9 to TRBJ2-3, with a possible D match to TRBD2 (5 bases). Per the germline V gene, CDR1 is SGDLS and CDR2 is YYNGEE. Trimming cost V 3 bases and J 0 bases, with 8 bases left between them. This CDR3 is 14 amino acids long.

The CDR3 here is CASSLSREQETQYF. For the CDR3, the DNA is TGTGCCAGCAGCTTGAGTAGGGAGCAAGAGACCCAGTACTTC. The chain couples TRBV5-4 to TRBJ2-5, with a tentative D call TRBD2 (5 bases). CDR3 length: 14 amino acids. Between the trimmed V and J ends, which lost 1 base and 2 bases, there was a span of 9 bases. Per germline, CDR1 SGHNT and CDR2 YYREEE (reference sequence).

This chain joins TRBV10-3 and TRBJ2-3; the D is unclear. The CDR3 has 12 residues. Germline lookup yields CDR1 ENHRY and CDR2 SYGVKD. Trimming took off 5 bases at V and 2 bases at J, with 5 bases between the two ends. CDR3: CAISRYTDTQYF. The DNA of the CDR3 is TGTGCCATCAGTAGGTACACAGATACGCAGTATTTT.

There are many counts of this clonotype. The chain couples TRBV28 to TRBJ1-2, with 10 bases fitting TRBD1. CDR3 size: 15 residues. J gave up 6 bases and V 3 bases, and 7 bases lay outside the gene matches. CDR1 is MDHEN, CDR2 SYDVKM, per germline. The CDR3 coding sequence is TGTGCCAGCAGTTTGCCACCGGGACAGGGGAATGGCTACACCTTC. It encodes CASSLPPGQGNGYTF.

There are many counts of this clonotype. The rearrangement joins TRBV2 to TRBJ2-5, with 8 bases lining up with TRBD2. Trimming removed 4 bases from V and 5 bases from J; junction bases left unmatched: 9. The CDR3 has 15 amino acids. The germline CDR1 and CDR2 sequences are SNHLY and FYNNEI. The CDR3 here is CASSVAGGPSETQYF. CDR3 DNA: TGTGCCAGCAGTGTGGCGGGGGGCCCTTCGGAGACCCAGTACTTC.

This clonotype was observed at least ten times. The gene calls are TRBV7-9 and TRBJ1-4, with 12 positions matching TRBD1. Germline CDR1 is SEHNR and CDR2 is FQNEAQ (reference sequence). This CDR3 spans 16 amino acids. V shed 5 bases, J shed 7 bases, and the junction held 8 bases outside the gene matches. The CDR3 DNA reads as TGTGCCAGCAGCGTGTCCGGGACAGGGGGCAGTGAAAAACTGTTTTTT. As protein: CASSVSGTGGSEKLFF.

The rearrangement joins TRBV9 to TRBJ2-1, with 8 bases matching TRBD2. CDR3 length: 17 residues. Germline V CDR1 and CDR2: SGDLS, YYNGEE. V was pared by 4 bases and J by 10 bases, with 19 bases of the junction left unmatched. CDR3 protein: CASSPQSDGGAVWEQFF. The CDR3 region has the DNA TGTGCCAGCAGCCCCCAATCGGACGGGGGGGCCGTTTGGGAGCAGTTCTTC.

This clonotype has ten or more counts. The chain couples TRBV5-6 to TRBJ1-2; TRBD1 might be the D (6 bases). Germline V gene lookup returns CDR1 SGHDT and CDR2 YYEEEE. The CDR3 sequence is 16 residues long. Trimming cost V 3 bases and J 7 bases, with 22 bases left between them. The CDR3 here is CASSSGAGTQFFGYTF. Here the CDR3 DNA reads TGTGCCAGCAGCTCCGGAGCCGGGACACAGTTTTTTGGCTACACCTTC.

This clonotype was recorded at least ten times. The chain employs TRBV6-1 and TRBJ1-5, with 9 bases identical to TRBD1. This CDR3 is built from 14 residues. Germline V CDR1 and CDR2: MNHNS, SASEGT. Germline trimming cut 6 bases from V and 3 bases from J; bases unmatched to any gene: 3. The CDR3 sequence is CASSRTGVNQPQHF. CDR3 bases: TGTGCCAGCAGCCGGACAGGGGTCAATCAGCCCCAGCATTTT.

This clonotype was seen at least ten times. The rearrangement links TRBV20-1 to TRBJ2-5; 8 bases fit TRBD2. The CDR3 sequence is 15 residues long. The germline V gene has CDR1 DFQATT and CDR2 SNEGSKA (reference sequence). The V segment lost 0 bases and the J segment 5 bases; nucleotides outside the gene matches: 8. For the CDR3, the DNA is TGCAGTGCTAGAGATCATTCGGGGGGGCGGGAGACCCAGTACTTC. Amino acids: CSARDHSGGRETQYF.

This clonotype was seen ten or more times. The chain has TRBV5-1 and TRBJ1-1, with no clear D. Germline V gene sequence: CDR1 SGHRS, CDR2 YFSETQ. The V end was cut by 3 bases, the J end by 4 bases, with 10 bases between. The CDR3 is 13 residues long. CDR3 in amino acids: CASSSDVGTEAFF. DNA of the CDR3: TGCGCCAGCAGCTCGGACGTCGGCACTGAAGCTTTCTTT.

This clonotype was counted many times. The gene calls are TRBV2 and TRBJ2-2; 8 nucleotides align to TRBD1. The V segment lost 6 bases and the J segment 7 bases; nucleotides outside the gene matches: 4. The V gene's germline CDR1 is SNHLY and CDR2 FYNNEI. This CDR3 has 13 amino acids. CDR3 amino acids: CASSYGQGGELFF. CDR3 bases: TGTGCCAGCAGCTACGGACAGGGCGGGGAGCTGTTTTTT.

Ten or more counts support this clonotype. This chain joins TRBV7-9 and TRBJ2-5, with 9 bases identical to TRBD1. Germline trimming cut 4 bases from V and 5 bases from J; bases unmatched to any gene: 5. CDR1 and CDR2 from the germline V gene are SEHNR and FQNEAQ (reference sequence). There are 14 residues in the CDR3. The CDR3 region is CASSSYRGQETQYF. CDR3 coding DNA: TGTGCCAGCAGCTCCTACAGGGGGCAGGAGACCCAGTACTTC. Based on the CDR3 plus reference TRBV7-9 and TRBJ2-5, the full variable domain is DTGVSQNPRHKITKRGQNVTFRCDPISEHNRLYWYRQTLGQGPEFLTYFQNEAQLEKSRLLSDRFSAERPKGSFSTLEIQRTEQGDSAMYLCASSSYRGQETQYFGPGTRLLVL.

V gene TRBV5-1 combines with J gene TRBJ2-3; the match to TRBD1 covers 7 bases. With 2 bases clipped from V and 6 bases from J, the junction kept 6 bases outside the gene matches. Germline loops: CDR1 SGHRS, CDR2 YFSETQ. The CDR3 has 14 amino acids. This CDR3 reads CASSFTGVADTQYF. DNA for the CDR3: TGCGCCAGCAGCTTTACAGGGGTTGCCGATACGCAGTATTTT. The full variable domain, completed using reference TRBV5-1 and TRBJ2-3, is KAGVTQTPRYLIKTRGQQVTLSCSPISGHRSVSWYQQTPGQGLQFLFEYFSETQRNKGNFPGRFSGRQFSNSRSEMNVSTLELGDSALYLCASSFTGVADTQYFGPGTRLTVL.

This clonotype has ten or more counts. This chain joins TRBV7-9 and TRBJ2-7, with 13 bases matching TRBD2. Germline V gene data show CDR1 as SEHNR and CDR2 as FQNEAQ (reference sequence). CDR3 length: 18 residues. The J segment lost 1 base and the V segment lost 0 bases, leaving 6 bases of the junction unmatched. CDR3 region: CASSLATGTSGISYEQYF. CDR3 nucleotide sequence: TGTGCCAGCAGCTTAGCGACCGGGACTAGCGGGATATCCTACGAGCAGTACTTC. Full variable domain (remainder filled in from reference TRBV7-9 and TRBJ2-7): DTGVSQNPRHKITKRGQNVTFRCDPISEHNRLYWYRQTLGQGPEFLTYFQNEAQLEKSRLLSDRFSAERPKGSFSTLEIQRTEQGDSAMYLCASSLATGTSGISYEQYFGPGTRLTVT.

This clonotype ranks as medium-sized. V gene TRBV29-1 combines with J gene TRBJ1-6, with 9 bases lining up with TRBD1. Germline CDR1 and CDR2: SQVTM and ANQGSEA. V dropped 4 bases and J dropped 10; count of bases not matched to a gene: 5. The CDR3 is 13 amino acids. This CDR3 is CSVGTGVGSPLHF. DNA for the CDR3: TGCAGCGTTGGGACAGGGGTTGGATCACCCCTCCACTTT.

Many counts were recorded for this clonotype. The CDR3 coding sequence is TGTGCCAGCAGTTACTCGAAAAGCTCCTATGGCTACACCTTC. This translates into CASSYSKSSYGYTF. This sequence joins TRBV6-5 and TRBJ1-2, with unresolved D. The CDR3 runs 14 residues. Germline V gene lookup returns CDR1 MNHEY and CDR2 SVGAGI. Trimming took off 0 bases at V and 4 bases at J, with 9 bases between the two ends.

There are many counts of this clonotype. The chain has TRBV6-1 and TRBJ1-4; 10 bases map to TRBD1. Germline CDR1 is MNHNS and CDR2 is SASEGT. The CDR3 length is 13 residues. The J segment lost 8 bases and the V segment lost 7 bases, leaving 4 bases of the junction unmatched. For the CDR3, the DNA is TGTGCCAGCATCAGGGACAGGGGAGAAAAACTGTTTTTT. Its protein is CASIRDRGEKLFF.